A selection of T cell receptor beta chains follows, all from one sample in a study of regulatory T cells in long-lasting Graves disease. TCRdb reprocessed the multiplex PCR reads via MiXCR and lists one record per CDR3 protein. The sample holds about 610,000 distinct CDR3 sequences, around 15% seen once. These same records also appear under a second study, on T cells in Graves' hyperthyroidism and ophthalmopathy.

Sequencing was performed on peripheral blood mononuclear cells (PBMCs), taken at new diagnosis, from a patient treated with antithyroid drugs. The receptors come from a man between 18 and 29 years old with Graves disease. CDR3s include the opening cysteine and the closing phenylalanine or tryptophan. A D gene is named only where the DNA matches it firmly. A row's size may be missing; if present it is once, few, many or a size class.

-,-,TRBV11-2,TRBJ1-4,TGTGCCAGCAGCTCAGGGGTGCGAACTAATGAAAAACTGTTTTTT,CASSSGVRTNEKLFF
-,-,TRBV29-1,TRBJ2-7,TGCAGCGTTGAGTCAGGGTCCTCCTACGAGCAGTACTTC,CSVESGSSYEQYF
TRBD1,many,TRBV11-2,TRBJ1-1,TGTGCCAGCAGCGCACATGACAGGGGTGGCACTGAAGCTTTCTTT,CASSAHDRGGTEAFF
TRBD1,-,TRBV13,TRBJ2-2,TGTGCCAGCAGCTCTAAAAACGGACAGGGCCGCACCGGGGAGCTGTTTTTT,CASSSKNGQGRTGELFF
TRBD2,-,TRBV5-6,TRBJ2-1,TGTGCCAGCAGCCAACGGCCCCTTAGCGGGAGGGGACTTTCCTACAATGAGCAGTTCTTC,CASSQRPLSGRGLSYNEQFF
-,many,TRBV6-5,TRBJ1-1,TGTGCCAGCAGTTACGAGGTCGGGGGGGGTGCTGAAGCTTTCTTT,CASSYEVGGGAEAFF
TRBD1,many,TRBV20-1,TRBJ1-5,TGCAGTGCCCAAGGGACAGTCTTCAATCAGCCCCAGCATTTT,CSAQGTVFNQPQHF
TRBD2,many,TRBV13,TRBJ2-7,TGTGCCAGCAAGGGGACTAGCGGTCCCTACGAGCAGTACTTC,CASKGTSGPYEQYF
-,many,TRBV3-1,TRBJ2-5,TGTGCCAGCAGCCAAGGGATCCCCGGTCGGGGGGAGACCCAGTACTTC,CASSQGIPGRGETQYF
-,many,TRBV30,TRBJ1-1,TGTGCCTGGAAAGAATTATCGGGGCATGGGGGCACTGAAGCTTTCTTT,CAWKELSGHGGTEAFF
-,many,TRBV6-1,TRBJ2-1,TGTGCCAGCAGGAGATCCTACAATGAGCAGTTCTTC,CASRRSYNEQFF
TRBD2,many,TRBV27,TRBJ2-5,TGTGCCAGCAGTTTAATCCCCGGGGCAGCGGGAGTACGGGAGACCCAGTACTTC,CASSLIPGAAGVRETQYF
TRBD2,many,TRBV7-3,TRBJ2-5,TGTGCCCCAACCCCGACTAGCGGCCGAGAGACCCAGTACTTC,CAPTPTSGRETQYF
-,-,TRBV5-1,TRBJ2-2,TGCGCCAGCAGCGTGACTGGGGCGAACACCGGGGAGCTGTTTTTT,CASSVTGANTGELFF
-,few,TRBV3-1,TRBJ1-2,TGTGCCAGCAGCCGTCGGGGGAGTGACTATGGCTACACCTTC,CASSRRGSDYGYTF
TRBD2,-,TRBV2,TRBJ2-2,TGTGCCAGCAGTCCACTAGCGCTGTGGGGGGAGCTGTTTTTT,CASSPLALWGELFF
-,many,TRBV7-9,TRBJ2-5,TGTGCCAGCAGCTCAACCCTTTGGGAGCAAGAGACCCAGTACTTC,CASSSTLWEQETQYF
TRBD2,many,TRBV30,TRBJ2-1,TGTGCCTGGAGACATAGCGGGAGGGGGGCTTACAATGAGCAGTTCTTC,CAWRHSGRGAYNEQFF
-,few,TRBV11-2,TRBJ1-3,TGTGCCAGCAGCGTTCTTGTGGGAGGAAACACCATATATTTT,CASSVLVGGNTIYF
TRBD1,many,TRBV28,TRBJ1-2,TGTGCCAGCAGTTTGCAGGGGGGACAGATCTATGGCTACACCTTC,CASSLQGGQIYGYTF
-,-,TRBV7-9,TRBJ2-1,TGTGCCAGCAGCTTAGGGTGGGGCGCCTACAATGAGCAGTTCTTC,CASSLGWGAYNEQFF
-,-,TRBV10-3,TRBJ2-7,TGTGCCATCAGTGAGTCGTACGGGGGATCAAACTCCTACGAGCAGTACTTC,CAISESYGGSNSYEQYF
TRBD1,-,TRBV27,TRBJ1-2,TGTGCCAGCAGGAGGGACAGACGTCCATATGGCTACACCTTC,CASRRDRRPYGYTF
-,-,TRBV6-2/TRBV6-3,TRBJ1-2,TGTGCCAGCAGTCTCCGGGACATAGCCTATGGCTACACCTTC,CASSLRDIAYGYTF
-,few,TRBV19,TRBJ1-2,TGTGCCAGTAGTACCCACCGGACGAGTGGCTACACCTTC,CASSTHRTSGYTF
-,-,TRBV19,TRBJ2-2,TGTGCCAGTAGTACTTACCTGGAGGGCGGGGAGCTGTTTTTT,CASSTYLEGGELFF
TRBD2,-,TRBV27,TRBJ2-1,TGTGCCAGCATCTCGACTAGCGGGAGATTGAATGAGCAGTTCTTC,CASISTSGRLNEQFF
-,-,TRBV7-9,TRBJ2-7,TGTGCCAGCAGCGGTTACGGGACATCCTACGAGCAGTACTTC,CASSGYGTSYEQYF
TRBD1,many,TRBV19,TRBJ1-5,TGTGCCAGCAGCCTGGACAGGTGGAATCAGCCCCAGCATTTT,CASSLDRWNQPQHF
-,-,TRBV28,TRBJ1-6,TGTGCCAGCAGAACCCAGGGAAATAATTCACCCCTCCACTTT,CASRTQGNNSPLHF
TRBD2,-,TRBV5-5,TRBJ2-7,TGTGCCAGCAGCCTTGGACTAGCGGGGTTCAAAACCGAGCAGTACTTC,CASSLGLAGFKTEQYF
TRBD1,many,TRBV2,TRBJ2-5,TGTGCCAGCAGTGAAGGACAGGGCCGATTAGAGACCCAGTACTTC,CASSEGQGRLETQYF
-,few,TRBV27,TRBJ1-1,TGTGCCAGCACCGGGGGGGCATACGCTGAAGCTTTCTTT,CASTGGAYAEAFF
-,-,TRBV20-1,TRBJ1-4,TGCAGTGCTAGAGACCCCCGGGGCCTAACTAATGAAAAACTGTTTTTT,CSARDPRGLTNEKLFF
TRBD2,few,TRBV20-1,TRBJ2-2,TGCAGTGCTAGACGGACTAGTACTGGGGAGCTGTTTTTT,CSARRTSTGELFF
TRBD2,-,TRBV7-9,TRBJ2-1,TGTGCCAGCAGCTTATTCCAAAAACTAGCGGGAGACCGCAATGAGCAGTTCTTC,CASSLFQKLAGDRNEQFF
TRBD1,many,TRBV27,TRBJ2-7,TGTGCCAGCAGTTCGGGACAGGTCACCTACGAGCAGTACTTC,CASSSGQVTYEQYF
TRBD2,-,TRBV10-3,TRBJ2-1,TGTGCCATCAGGGCGGGACTAGCGGAAGGGAGCTCCTACAATGAGCAGTTCTTC,CAIRAGLAEGSSYNEQFF
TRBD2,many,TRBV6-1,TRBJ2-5,TGTGCCAGCAGGACGACTAGCCCCGGGGAGACCCAGTACTTC,CASRTTSPGETQYF
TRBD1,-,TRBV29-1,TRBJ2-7,TGCAGCGTCGAAGGGACAGGGACCCGCGAGCAGTACTTC,CSVEGTGTREQYF
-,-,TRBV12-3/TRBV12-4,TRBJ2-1,TGTGCCAGCAACCCGACAGGTTCCTACAATGAGCAGTTCTTC,CASNPTGSYNEQFF
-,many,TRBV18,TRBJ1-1,TGTGCCAGCTCACCACCGAACGGTCTTGAAGCTTTCTTT,CASSPPNGLEAFF
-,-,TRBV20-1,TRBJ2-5,TGCAGTGGTATAAGGAAAGGGTGGTACCAAGAGACCCAGTACTTC,CSGIRKGWYQETQYF
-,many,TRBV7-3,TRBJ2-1,TGTGCCAGCAGCCCCAATCGCAATGAGCAGTTCTTC,CASSPNRNEQFF
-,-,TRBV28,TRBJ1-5,TGTGCCAGCGTAAGGGGCGAGGGCAATCAGCCCCAGCATTTT,CASVRGEGNQPQHF
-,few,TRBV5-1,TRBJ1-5,TGCGCCAGCAGCTTGGGCTACGGGGGAGGGGATCAGCCCCAGCATTTT,CASSLGYGGGDQPQHF
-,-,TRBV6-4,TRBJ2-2,TGTGCCAGCAGTACCCGGGGGAACACCGGGGAGCTGTTTTTT,CASSTRGNTGELFF
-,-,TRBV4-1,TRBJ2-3,TGCGCCAGCAGCCAAGGGCCCCCGCTGGTGTCCACAGATACGCAGTATTTT,CASSQGPPLVSTDTQYF
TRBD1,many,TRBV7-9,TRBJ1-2,TGTGCCAGCAGCACGGACAGGACTAACTATGGCTACACCTTC,CASSTDRTNYGYTF
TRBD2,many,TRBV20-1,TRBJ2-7,TGCGGGGGATTAGCGGGAGGGCCTTACGAGCAGTACTTC,CGGLAGGPYEQYF
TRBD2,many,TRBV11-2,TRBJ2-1,TGTGCCAGCAGCTGGTCGAATAGTGGGAGGGCCAGGAATGAGCAGTTCTTC,CASSWSNSGRARNEQFF
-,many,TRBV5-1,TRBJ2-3,TGCGCCAGCAGAACGATAGGCACAGATACGCAGTATTTT,CASRTIGTDTQYF